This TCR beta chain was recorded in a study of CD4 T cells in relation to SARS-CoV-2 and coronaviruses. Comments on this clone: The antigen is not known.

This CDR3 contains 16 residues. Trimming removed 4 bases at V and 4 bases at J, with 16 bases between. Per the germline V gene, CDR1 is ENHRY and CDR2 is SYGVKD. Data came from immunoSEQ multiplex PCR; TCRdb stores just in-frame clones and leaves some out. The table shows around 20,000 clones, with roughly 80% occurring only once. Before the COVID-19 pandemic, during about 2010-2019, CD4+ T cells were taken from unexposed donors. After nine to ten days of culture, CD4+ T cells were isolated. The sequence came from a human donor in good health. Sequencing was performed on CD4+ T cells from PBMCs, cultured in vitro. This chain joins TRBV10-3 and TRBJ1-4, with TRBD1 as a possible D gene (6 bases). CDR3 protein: CAISAQGPAGNEKLFF. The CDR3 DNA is TGTGCCATCAGTGCCCAGGGGCCCGCGGGTAATGAAAAACTGTTTTTT.